This entry concerns a single T cell receptor beta chain. V dropped 3 bases and J dropped 1 base, with 4 bases sitting between them. This CDR3 spans 12 amino acids. CDR1 is SGHAT and CDR2 is FQNNGV in the germline V gene. The record originates from a study of blood T cell repertoires in COVID-19. Study summary: From the United States, Italy and Spain came samples of acute and convalescent COVID-19. T cells, B-cell-depleted T cells, or PBMCs provided the cDNA or gDNA that served as material.

Under the authors' procedure: The assay estimated nucleated cells by amplifying reference gene primers. Using immunoSEQ multiplex PCR, the repertoire was profiled, and TCRdb retains in-frame clones only, with some absent. From that table come the V and J calls and clone size; the DNA was used to work out D and trimming. This sample has under 250,000 clones; about 85% occur once, and the top ten carry approximately 0.69%. This chain uses TRBV11-2 with TRBJ2-7; D gene uncertain. Sequenced sample: peripheral blood. This clonotype originated in a man aged 35-49 years with acute or convalescent COVID-19. The CDR3 protein is CASSFSSYEQYF. The CDR3 region has the DNA TGTGCCAGCAGCTTCTCGTCCTACGAGCAGTACTTC.